Reported below is one T cell receptor (beta chain). Original data processing: It was from reference gene primer amplification that nucleated cell counts were estimated. The method was immunoSEQ multiplex PCR; TCRdb's version includes in-frame clones alone and lacks a portion of them. For V, J and clone size, that table is used; D and trimming come from the DNA. The sample has under 400,000 clones; approximately 89% are singletons. The sample is drawn from a study of blood T cell repertoires in COVID-19. Study information: Sites in the United States, Italy and Spain provided acute and convalescent COVID-19 samples. T cells, B-cell-depleted T cells, or PBMCs supplied cDNA or gDNA.

Seattle participants joined during active infection and were tracked over time. CDR1 SGHRS and CDR2 YFSETQ come from the germline V gene. Trimming removed 0 bases at V and 0 bases at J, with 9 bases between. This CDR3 contains 15 residues. The rearrangement uses TRBV5-1 and TRBJ1-1; unclear D gene. The source material was peripheral blood. The clonotype comes from a woman between 55 and 75 years old with COVID-19, enrolled during active disease. CDR3 protein: CASSLDWGVNTEAFF. CDR3 bases: TGCGCCAGCAGCTTGGATTGGGGAGTGAACACTGAAGCTTTCTTT.